This T cell receptor beta chain was retrieved from a study of a mutant IDH1 vaccine in newly diagnosed glioma. Whole-study context: Commencement of vaccination occurred 4-6 weeks following radiotherapy alone, or concurrently with temozolomide cycles. Treated patients, approximately 62% male and roughly 40% female, averaged 40.4 years of age. Patients got radiotherapy, temozolomide, or both beforehand, and most got both. Findings and caveats of the study: Vaccine-induced immune responses occurred in approximately 93% of patients.

Notes on this clone: No antigen is known for it.

The protocol was immunoSEQ multiplex PCR, while the TCRdb copy is restricted to in-frame clones and leaves out a portion. In the table there are roughly 110,000 clones, almost 90% of which are singletons. Indicated time point: week 11, during vaccination. Vaccination comprised doses that each held 300 ug of mutant IDH1 20-mer peptide, plus topical imiquimod. The sample here was PBMCs, taken from a glioma patient whose treatment included an IDH1 peptide vaccine. This receptor was identified in a woman aged 45 to 65 with glioma.

The CDR3 DNA reads as TGTGCCAGCAGCTCGGGACAGGGGAACACTGAAGCTTTCTTT. It encodes CASSSGQGNTEAFF. This chain joins TRBV7-9 and TRBJ1-1; 9 nucleotides match TRBD1. The CDR3 has 14 amino acids. J lost 1 base, V lost 4 bases, and 1 base had no gene match. Looked up from germline, CDR1 is SEHNR and CDR2 is FQNEAQ (reference sequence).